Here is one TCR beta chain with its context. The antigen remains unidentified. The data derive from a study of graft-versus-host responses after intestinal transplantation. Across the whole study: Every transplant recipient was induced with anti-thymocyte globulin, then maintained on tacrolimus and steroids for approximately three years. Regarding the study as a whole: GvH clonotypes were identified within recipient marrow, with a subset emerging first in ileum or blood. Patients who carried graft-donor T cell macrochimerism also had high graft-versus-host to host-versus-graft clonal ratios in their allografts. Among circulating GvH clones, peak levels were associated with early post-transplant declines in HvG clones.

The method was immunoSEQ multiplex PCR; TCRdb's version includes in-frame clones alone and lacks a portion of them. The table records 130,000 to 150,000 clones, roughly 91% of them present only once. The sequenced sample was unstimulated CD4+ T cells sorted from spleen or lymph node cells, obtained before intestinal transplant. This receptor was identified in a human donor who received an intestinal transplant.

The CDR3 reads CASTLDKRGGYGYTF. The CDR3 DNA is TGTGCCAGCACACTGGATAAGAGGGGAGGCTATGGCTACACCTTC. The V gene is TRBV28, the J gene TRBJ1-2; possibly TRBD1 for D (5 bases). The CDR3 totals 15 residues. Per germline, CDR1 MDHEN and CDR2 SYDVKM. V was trimmed by 7 bases and J by 4 bases, leaving 19 bases between them.